The 5 T cell receptor beta chains listed next were all sequenced from one sample in a study of T cells in Graves' hyperthyroidism and ophthalmopathy (dated by TCRdb to between 2018 and 2020). The library was obtained by multiplex PCR. The listed sequencing device is Illumina HiSeq 2000. TCR beta CDR3 regions were amplified from RNA transcripts. For the first round of RT-PCR on the TCR CDR3, the HTBI primer set was used together with the Qiagen OneStep RT-PCR kit. TCRdb reran the public reads through fastp at Q25 and MiXCR, keeping productive beta chains. Rows are combined by CDR3 protein, so each entry shows the most common genes and DNA. The sample table shows around 600,000 distinct CDR3 sequences, and 14% are seen once. The ten largest clones represent more than 6% of the sample. The material sequenced was blood. The receptors were sampled from a woman aged 18-30 years with Graves' ophthalmopathy.

V usage is TRBV6-6 and J usage is TRBJ2-3, with TRBD2 matching over 12 bases. This CDR3 contains 17 residues. From germline, CDR1 is MNHNY and CDR2 SVGAGI (reference sequence). With V trimmed by 1 base and J by 1 base, 3 bases remained unmatched. CDR3 sequence reads: CASSYWASGRGTDTQYF. In DNA form, the CDR3 reads TGTGCCAGCAGTTACTGGGCTAGCGGGAGGGGCACAGATACGCAGTATTTT.

This clonotype was counted at least ten times. The chain uses TRBV3-1 and TRBJ1-1; 7 positions match TRBD1. V shed 4 bases, J shed 6 bases, and the junction held 8 bases outside the gene matches. Germline V gives CDR1 LGHDT, CDR2 YNNKEL (reference sequence). CDR3 length equals 14 residues. The chain's CDR3 is CASSRQGSFAEAFF. CDR3 coding DNA: TGTGCCAGCAGCCGACAGGGAAGTTTCGCTGAAGCTTTCTTT.

This clonotype showed up many times. V usage is TRBV28 and J usage is TRBJ1-2, with unresolved D. CDR1 is MDHEN, CDR2 SYDVKM, per germline. The CDR3 is 12 residues long. Trimming stripped 7 bases from V and 5 bases from J, with 11 bases between. The CDR3 is CASTVEAYGYTF. CDR3 coding DNA: TGTGCCAGCACCGTGGAGGCATATGGCTACACCTTC.

The rearrangement uses TRBV24-1 and TRBJ2-3; TRBD2 agrees at 16 bases. The CDR3 is 18 amino acids. Germline V gene data show CDR1 as KGHDR and CDR2 as SFDVKD. J was trimmed by 4 bases and V by 4 bases; bases with no gene match: 7. The CDR3 loop is CATSDPGLAGGIADTQYF. The CDR3 DNA reads as TGTGCCACCAGTGACCCGGGACTAGCGGGAGGGATCGCAGATACGCAGTATTTT.

This clonotype showed up just a few times. The gene calls are TRBV7-3 and TRBJ2-1; 8 bases fit TRBD2. Germline trimming cut 1 base from V and 7 bases from J; bases unmatched to any gene: 12. The CDR3 covers 17 residues. Germline loops: CDR1 SGHTA, CDR2 FQGTGA. The DNA of the CDR3 is TGTGCCAGCAGCTTAAAGACTAGCGTCCCCCTAGGGAATGAGCAGTTCTTC. As protein: CASSLKTSVPLGNEQFF.